The clone carrying this T cell receptor (beta chain) has ten or more counts. J was trimmed by 0 bases and V by 6 bases; bases with no gene match: 5. The CDR3 has 15 residues. Germline V lookup: CDR1 MNHEY, CDR2 SMNVEV (reference sequence). This entry comes from a study of human T cells and chemical hapten exposure. At the level of the study: On the upper back, patch tests were applied with 0.01% DPC and read at 6 days. Alopecia areata, totalis or universalis was found in mostly female patients.

The time point denotes: pre-sensitization, week 0. Treatment meaning: therapeutic diphenylcyclopropenone sensitization with weekly scalp DPC. A single record per CDR3 protein comes from TCRdb applying MiXCR to the RACE reads. The sample shows under 400,000 distinct CDR3 sequences, approximately 5% of them seen only once. The rearrangement joins TRBV27 to TRBJ1-2; 9 positions agree with TRBD1. The source is a woman aged 50 to 60 with alopecia areata. Some clones in this sample may be carry-over from other donors' samples. The sample here was whole blood, taken in connection with sensitization to the hapten diphenylcyclopropenone (DPC). Here the CDR3 DNA reads TGTGCCAGCAGAGATTGGACAGGGGCTAACTATGGCTACACCTTC. Residues: CASRDWTGANYGYTF.